The rows below give T cell receptor beta chains drawn from one sample of a study of OX40 agonist ivuxolimab in advanced cancers. Measured with immunoSEQ multiplex PCR; TCRdb has only the in-frame clones, and not every one. The sample lists about 70,000 clones, almost 90% occurring once. The material was CD4+ or CD8+ T cells sorted from blood, obtained in a trial of the OX40 agonist ivuxolimab. Receptors originate from an adult with an advanced solid tumor such as melanoma, head and neck, liver or kidney cancer. Each CDR3 is given with its conserved first and last residue. A D gene is named only where the DNA matches it firmly. Clone size is not always given. Where it is, it says once, few, many or a class for expanded clones.

clone_size: -; v_call: TRBV10-3; j_call: TRBJ1-1; d_call: TRBD1; cdr3_aa: CATTGTGVLRMTEAFF; cdr3_nt: TGTGCCACGACCGGGACAGGGGTTTTGAGGATGACTGAAGCTTTCTTT
clone_size: -; v_call: TRBV18; j_call: TRBJ1-2; d_call: -; cdr3_aa: CASSTTPGRKAEGYTF; cdr3_nt: TGTGCCAGCTCAACTACACCGGGACGGAAGGCGGAGGGCTACACCTTC
clone_size: -; v_call: TRBV7-6; j_call: TRBJ2-7; d_call: -; cdr3_aa: CASSSIQGPYEQYF; cdr3_nt: TGTGCCAGCAGCTCTATTCAGGGTCCCTACGAGCAGTACTTC
clone_size: -; v_call: TRBV4-3; j_call: TRBJ2-2; d_call: -; cdr3_aa: CASSHGRDSGELFF; cdr3_nt: TGCGCCAGCAGCCACGGTAGGGATTCCGGGGAGCTGTTTTTT
clone_size: few; v_call: TRBV7-2; j_call: TRBJ1-6; d_call: -; cdr3_aa: CASSPHQGNNSPLHF; cdr3_nt: TGTGCCAGCAGCCCGCATCAGGGGAATAATTCACCCCTCCACTTT
clone_size: -; v_call: TRBV2; j_call: TRBJ2-5; d_call: TRBD2; cdr3_aa: CASTQTSGGSETQYF; cdr3_nt: TGTGCCAGCACCCAGACTAGCGGGGGTTCGGAGACCCAGTACTTC
clone_size: -; v_call: TRBV9; j_call: TRBJ1-5; d_call: -; cdr3_aa: CASSVDGVSNQPQHF; cdr3_nt: TGTGCCAGCAGCGTAGATGGGGTTAGCAATCAGCCCCAGCATTTT
clone_size: -; v_call: TRBV6-5; j_call: TRBJ1-2; d_call: TRBD1; cdr3_aa: CASSYRDRGGYTF; cdr3_nt: TGTGCCAGCAGTTATCGTGACAGGGGGGGCTACACCTTC
clone_size: -; v_call: TRBV10-3; j_call: TRBJ2-3; d_call: TRBD2; cdr3_aa: CAISQLAGGRTDTQYF; cdr3_nt: TGTGCCATCAGTCAACTAGCGGGGGGGCGGACAGATACGCAGTATTTT
clone_size: -; v_call: TRBV27; j_call: TRBJ2-2; d_call: -; cdr3_aa: CASSLFDWAASNTGELFF; cdr3_nt: TGTGCCAGCAGTTTATTCGACTGGGCGGCGAGTAACACCGGGGAGCTGTTTTTT
clone_size: -; v_call: TRBV7-9; j_call: TRBJ2-7; d_call: -; cdr3_aa: CASSEPSYEQYF; cdr3_nt: TGTGCCAGCAGTGAGCCCAGCTACGAGCAGTACTTC
clone_size: once; v_call: TRBV7-2; j_call: TRBJ2-4; d_call: TRBD1; cdr3_aa: CASSLAQGASGKNIQYF; cdr3_nt: TGTGCCAGCAGCTTAGCGCAGGGGGCGTCGGGCAAAAACATTCAGTACTTC
clone_size: -; v_call: TRBV28; j_call: TRBJ1-3; d_call: -; cdr3_aa: CASDSPGIQNSGNTIYF; cdr3_nt: TGTGCCAGCGACAGTCCCGGGATCCAAAACTCTGGAAACACCATATATTTT
clone_size: -; v_call: TRBV28; j_call: TRBJ2-2; d_call: -; cdr3_aa: CASSLNGELFF; cdr3_nt: TGTGCCAGCAGTTTAAACGGGGAGCTGTTTTTT
clone_size: -; v_call: TRBV11-3; j_call: TRBJ2-3; d_call: -; cdr3_aa: CASSLVSVSSDTQYF; cdr3_nt: TGTGCCAGCAGCTTAGTTTCGGTATCTTCCGATACGCAGTATTTT
clone_size: -; v_call: TRBV6-6; j_call: TRBJ2-7; d_call: TRBD2; cdr3_aa: CASSYSGLAGSYEQYF; cdr3_nt: TGTGCCAGCAGTTACTCGGGACTAGCGGGGTCCTACGAGCAGTACTTC
clone_size: -; v_call: TRBV28; j_call: TRBJ2-3; d_call: TRBD2; cdr3_aa: CASVRDYTDTQYF; cdr3_nt: TGTGCCAGTGTCCGGGACTACACAGATACGCAGTATTTT
clone_size: -; v_call: TRBV6-6; j_call: TRBJ2-3; d_call: -; cdr3_aa: CASSEDLSTDTQYF; cdr3_nt: TGTGCCAGCAGTGAGGACTTAAGCACAGATACGCAGTATTTT
clone_size: -; v_call: TRBV5-1; j_call: TRBJ2-7; d_call: TRBD2; cdr3_aa: CASSLGAGGSGEQYF; cdr3_nt: TGCGCCAGCAGCTTGGGTGCGGGAGGATCGGGCGAGCAGTACTTC
clone_size: -; v_call: TRBV7-9; j_call: TRBJ1-1; d_call: -; cdr3_aa: CASSLEGNTEAFF; cdr3_nt: TGTGCCAGCAGCTTGGAGGGCAACACTGAAGCTTTCTTT